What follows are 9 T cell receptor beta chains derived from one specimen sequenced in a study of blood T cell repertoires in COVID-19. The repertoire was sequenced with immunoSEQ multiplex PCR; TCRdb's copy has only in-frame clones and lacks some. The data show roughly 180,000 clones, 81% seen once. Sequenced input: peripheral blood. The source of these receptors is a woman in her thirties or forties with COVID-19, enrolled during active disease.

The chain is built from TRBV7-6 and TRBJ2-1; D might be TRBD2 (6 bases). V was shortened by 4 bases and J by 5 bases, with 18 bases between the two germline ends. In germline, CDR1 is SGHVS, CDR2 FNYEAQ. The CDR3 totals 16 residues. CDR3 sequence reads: CASSSSGRLYNNEQFF. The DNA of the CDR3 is TGTGCCAGCAGCTCCTCCGGGAGATTATATAACAATGAGCAGTTCTTC.

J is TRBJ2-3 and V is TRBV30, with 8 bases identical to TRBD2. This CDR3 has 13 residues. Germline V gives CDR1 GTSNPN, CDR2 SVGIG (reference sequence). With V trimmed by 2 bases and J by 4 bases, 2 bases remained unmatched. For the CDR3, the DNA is TGTGCCTGGAGTCCGGGGGGGGCAGATACGCAGTATTTT. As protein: CAWSPGGADTQYF.

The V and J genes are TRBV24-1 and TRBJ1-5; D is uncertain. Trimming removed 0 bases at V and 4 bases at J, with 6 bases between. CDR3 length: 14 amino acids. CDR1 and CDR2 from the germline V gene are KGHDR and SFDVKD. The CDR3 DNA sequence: TGTGCCACCAGTGATTTGTACACAAATCAGCCCCAGCATTTT. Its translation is CATSDLYTNQPQHF.

CDR3 DNA sequence: TGTGCCTGGAATCGGGGAGGAGCGGGGGTACAACAAGAGACCCAGTACTTC. Amino acid sequence: CAWNRGGAGVQQETQYF. The chain recombines TRBV30 with TRBJ2-5; 8 nucleotides match TRBD2. This CDR3 spans 17 amino acids. The trim removed 4 bases at V and 2 bases at J, leaving 15 bases unmatched. Germline CDR1 and CDR2: GTSNPN and SVGIG (reference sequence).

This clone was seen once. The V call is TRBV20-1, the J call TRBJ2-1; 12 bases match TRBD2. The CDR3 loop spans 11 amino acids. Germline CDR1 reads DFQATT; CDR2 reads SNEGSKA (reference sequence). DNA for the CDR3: TGCAGAGGGACTAGCGGGAATGAGCAGTTCTTC. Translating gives CRGTSGNEQFF.

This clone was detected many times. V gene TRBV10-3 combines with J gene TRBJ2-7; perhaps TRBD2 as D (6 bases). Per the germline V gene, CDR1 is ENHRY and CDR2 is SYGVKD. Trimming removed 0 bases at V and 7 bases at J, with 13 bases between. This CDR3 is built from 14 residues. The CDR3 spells CAISESDGSGEQYV. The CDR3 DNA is TGTGCCATCAGTGAGTCCGACGGGAGTGGGGAGCAGTACGTC.

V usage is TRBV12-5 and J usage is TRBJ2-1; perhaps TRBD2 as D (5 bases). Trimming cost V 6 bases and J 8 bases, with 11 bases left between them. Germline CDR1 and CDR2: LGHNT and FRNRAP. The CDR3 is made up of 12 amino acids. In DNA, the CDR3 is TGTGCTAGTGGCTCAGCGGTGGATGAGCAGTTCTTC. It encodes CASGSAVDEQFF.

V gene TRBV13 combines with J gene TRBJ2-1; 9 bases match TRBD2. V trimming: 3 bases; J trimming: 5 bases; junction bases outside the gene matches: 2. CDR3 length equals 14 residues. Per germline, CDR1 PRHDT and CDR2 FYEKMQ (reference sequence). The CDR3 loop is CASSFSGGHNEQFF. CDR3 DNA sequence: TGTGCCAGCAGCTTTAGCGGGGGTCACAATGAGCAGTTCTTC.

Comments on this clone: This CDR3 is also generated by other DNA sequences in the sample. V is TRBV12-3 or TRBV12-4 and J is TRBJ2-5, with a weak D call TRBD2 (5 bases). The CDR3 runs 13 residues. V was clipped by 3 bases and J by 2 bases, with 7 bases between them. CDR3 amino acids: CASSFGGQETQYF. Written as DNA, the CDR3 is TGTGCCAGCAGTTTTGGAGGACAAGAGACCCAGTACTTC.